This T cell receptor (beta chain) is from a study of blood T cell repertoires in COVID-19. About the research overall: Sites across the United States, Italy and Spain contributed samples from acute and convalescent COVID-19. T cells, B-cell-depleted T cells, or PBMCs supplied cDNA or gDNA.

Looked up from germline, CDR1 is SGHDT and CDR2 is YYEEEE. The V segment lost 0 bases and the J segment 3 bases; nucleotides outside the gene matches: 13. The CDR3 spans 18 residues. In the authors' methods: Estimated nucleated cell counts came from reference gene primer amplification. This table comes from immunoSEQ multiplex PCR, and its TCRdb copy is limited to in-frame clones, with some not included. The V and J calls and the clone size are those of that table, but D and trimming were determined from the DNA. The sample lists over 95,000 clones, more than 70% occurring once. The sequence derives from a woman in her 70s who had recovered from COVID-19. The J gene is TRBJ1-2, the V gene TRBV5-6; 8 bases are a match to TRBD1. Sequenced: peripheral blood. DNA for the CDR3: TGTGCCAGCAGCTTGGGTTTAGGGACAGGTACGGGTTACTATGGCTACACCTTC. Translating gives CASSLGLGTGTGYYGYTF. Filled out from reference TRBV5-6 and TRBJ1-2, the complete variable domain reads DAGVTQSPTHLIKTRGQQVTLRCSPKSGHDTVSWYQQALGQGPQFIFQYYEEEERQRGNFPDRFSGHQFPNYSSELNVNALLLGDSALYLCASSLGLGTGTGYYGYTFGSGTRLTVV.